A selection of T cell receptor beta chains follows, all from one sample in a study of cytomegalovirus exposure and HLA in healthy donors. Produced via immunoSEQ multiplex PCR; TCRdb's table is partial and in-frame only. Among under 250,000 clones, 65% to 85% were seen once, and the ten largest hold 2.5% to 3.5%. Sequencing was performed on PBMCs. The receptors stem from a young woman in good health and CMV-seronegative. CDR3s include the opening cysteine and the closing phenylalanine or tryptophan. Fields, in order: clone size, V gene, J gene, D gene, CDR3 protein, CDR3 DNA. D genes are given only for firm matches. Size values are once, few and many counts, or a class for expanded clones, and some rows have none.

clone_size: once
v_call: TRBV6-1
j_call: TRBJ1-2
d_call: .
cdr3_aa: CASSERTVQYNYGYTF
cdr3_nt: TGTGCCAGCAGTGAACGGACAGTCCAGTATAACTATGGCTACACCTTC

clone_size: .
v_call: TRBV30
j_call: TRBJ2-2
d_call: .
cdr3_aa: CAWSARTVHGELFF
cdr3_nt: TGTGCCTGGAGTGCAAGGACAGTCCACGGGGAGCTGTTTTTT

clone_size: once
v_call: TRBV6-5
j_call: TRBJ2-7
d_call: .
cdr3_aa: CASGRDYEQYF
cdr3_nt: TGTGCCAGCGGGCGGGACTACGAGCAGTACTTC

clone_size: .
v_call: TRBV11-2
j_call: TRBJ2-3
d_call: .
cdr3_aa: CASSLLDFSTDTQYF
cdr3_nt: TGTGCCAGCAGCTTACTTGACTTTAGCACAGATACGCAGTATTTT

clone_size: .
v_call: TRBV6-5
j_call: TRBJ1-5
d_call: TRBD1
cdr3_aa: CASSLQGASNQPQHF
cdr3_nt: TGTGCCAGCAGCTTACAGGGGGCAAGCAATCAGCCCCAGCATTTT

clone_size: once
v_call: TRBV23-1
j_call: TRBJ2-3
d_call: TRBD1
cdr3_aa: CASSSRQGVCTDTQYF
cdr3_nt: TGCGCCAGCAGTTCCCGACAGGGGGTTTGCACAGATACGCAGTATTTT

clone_size: .
v_call: TRBV28
j_call: TRBJ1-1
d_call: TRBD1
cdr3_aa: CASRPPDRAGTEAFF
cdr3_nt: TGTGCCAGCAGACCCCCGGACAGGGCGGGCACTGAAGCTTTCTTT

clone_size: .
v_call: TRBV5-1
j_call: TRBJ1-2
d_call: .
cdr3_aa: CASSLASTSYGYTF
cdr3_nt: TGCGCCAGCAGCTTGGCGTCGACTAGCTATGGCTACACCTTC

clone_size: .
v_call: TRBV30
j_call: TRBJ1-6
d_call: TRBD1
cdr3_aa: CALDRDNSPLHF
cdr3_nt: TGTGCCTTGGACAGGGATAATTCACCCCTCCACTTT

clone_size: once
v_call: TRBV27
j_call: TRBJ2-7
d_call: .
cdr3_aa: CASSLREAGLANEQYF
cdr3_nt: TGTGCCAGCAGTTTGAGAGAAGCAGGGTTAGCCAACGAGCAGTACTTC

clone_size: .
v_call: TRBV30
j_call: TRBJ1-5
d_call: .
cdr3_aa: CAWNGQVNQPQHF
cdr3_nt: TGTGCCTGGAATGGGCAGGTAAATCAGCCCCAGCATTTT

clone_size: .
v_call: TRBV4-1
j_call: TRBJ2-7
d_call: .
cdr3_aa: CASSPRGSGEQYF
cdr3_nt: TGCGCCAGCAGCCCACGGGGGTCGGGAGAGCAGTACTTC

clone_size: .
v_call: TRBV5-1
j_call: TRBJ2-2
d_call: TRBD1
cdr3_aa: CASSLEGARTGELFF
cdr3_nt: TGCGCCAGCAGCTTGGAGGGGGCGCGGACCGGGGAGCTGTTTTTT

clone_size: .
v_call: TRBV28
j_call: TRBJ1-5
d_call: .
cdr3_aa: CASSPGGFAQPQHF
cdr3_nt: TGTGCCAGCAGCCCGGGGGGATTTGCTCAGCCCCAGCATTTT

clone_size: few
v_call: TRBV2
j_call: TRBJ2-1
d_call: .
cdr3_aa: CASKWGDSGYNEQFF
cdr3_nt: TGTGCCAGCAAGTGGGGGGACAGCGGCTACAATGAGCAGTTCTTC

clone_size: .
v_call: TRBV6-6
j_call: TRBJ1-1
d_call: .
cdr3_aa: CASSEFFHTEAFF
cdr3_nt: TGTGCCAGCAGTGAGTTCTTCCACACTGAAGCTTTCTTT

clone_size: .
v_call: TRBV6-5
j_call: TRBJ2-2
d_call: TRBD2
cdr3_aa: CASYSGSNTGELFF
cdr3_nt: TGTGCCAGTTATAGCGGGAGTAACACCGGGGAGCTGTTTTTT

clone_size: .
v_call: TRBV12-5
j_call: TRBJ2-3
d_call: .
cdr3_aa: CASGPSRTDTQYF
cdr3_nt: TGTGCTAGTGGTCCCTCCCGCACAGATACGCAGTATTTT

clone_size: .
v_call: TRBV7-6
j_call: TRBJ1-2
d_call: .
cdr3_aa: CASSLFGGLRDGYTF
cdr3_nt: TGTGCCAGCAGCTTGTTCGGGGGGCTTCGTGATGGCTACACCTTC

clone_size: once
v_call: TRBV2
j_call: TRBJ1-1
d_call: .
cdr3_aa: CASSPQGNTEAFF
cdr3_nt: TGTGCCAGCAGTCCACAGGGTAACACTGAAGCTTTCTTT

clone_size: few
v_call: TRBV7-9
j_call: TRBJ2-3
d_call: .
cdr3_aa: CASSLARGGTDTQYF
cdr3_nt: TGTGCCAGCAGCTTAGCGCGGGGTGGCACAGATACGCAGTATTTT

clone_size: few
v_call: TRBV5-4
j_call: TRBJ2-7
d_call: .
cdr3_aa: CASRPAQGYYGSTGEQYF
cdr3_nt: TGTGCCAGCAGACCCGCGCAAGGTTACTATGGCTCTACTGGGGAGCAGTACTTC

clone_size: many
v_call: TRBV6-4
j_call: TRBJ1-6
d_call: TRBD1
cdr3_aa: CASSEGQGASPLHF
cdr3_nt: TGTGCCAGCAGTGAGGGACAGGGGGCTTCACCCCTCCACTTT

clone_size: .
v_call: TRBV18
j_call: TRBJ2-1
d_call: TRBD1
cdr3_aa: CASSLFTHRGREDNEQFF
cdr3_nt: TGTGCCAGCTCACTATTCACACATAGGGGGCGCGAAGACAATGAGCAGTTCTTC

clone_size: few
v_call: TRBV19
j_call: TRBJ2-7
d_call: .
cdr3_aa: CASRTQARSGYEQYF
cdr3_nt: TGTGCCAGTAGAACACAGGCCAGGTCCGGCTACGAGCAGTACTTC

clone_size: .
v_call: TRBV28
j_call: TRBJ2-7
d_call: TRBD1
cdr3_aa: CASSFPRDSYEQYF
cdr3_nt: TGTGCCAGCAGTTTTCCCAGGGACAGCTACGAGCAGTACTTC

clone_size: .
v_call: TRBV19
j_call: TRBJ2-1
d_call: TRBD2
cdr3_aa: CASSLAGVGEQFF
cdr3_nt: TGTGCCAGTAGCCTAGCGGGAGTGGGTGAGCAGTTCTTC

clone_size: .
v_call: TRBV30
j_call: TRBJ1-1
d_call: TRBD1
cdr3_aa: CAWEGQGATTEAFF
cdr3_nt: TGTGCCTGGGAGGGACAGGGGGCGACCACTGAAGCTTTCTTT

clone_size: few
v_call: TRBV11-2
j_call: TRBJ1-2
d_call: TRBD1
cdr3_aa: CASSLERVGGYGYPF
cdr3_nt: TGTGCCAGCAGCTTAGAAAGGGTAGGGGGCTATGGCTACCCCTTC

clone_size: once
v_call: TRBV10-3
j_call: TRBJ2-5
d_call: TRBD2
cdr3_aa: CAIRNDGTSGDQETQYF
cdr3_nt: TGTGCCATCAGAAATGACGGGACTAGCGGGGACCAAGAGACCCAGTACTTC

clone_size: .
v_call: TRBV5-6
j_call: TRBJ1-2
d_call: .
cdr3_aa: CASSSTQGYGYTF
cdr3_nt: TGTGCCAGCAGCTCCACACAGGGATATGGCTACACCTTC

clone_size: few
v_call: TRBV6-5
j_call: TRBJ2-1
d_call: TRBD1
cdr3_aa: CATQQGFFRGEQFF
cdr3_nt: TGTGCCACCCAACAGGGGTTTTTTCGTGGTGAGCAGTTCTTC

clone_size: .
v_call: TRBV5-1
j_call: TRBJ2-7
d_call: .
cdr3_aa: CASSLNRASEQYF
cdr3_nt: TGCGCCAGCAGCTTGAACAGGGCAAGCGAGCAGTACTTC

clone_size: .
v_call: TRBV28
j_call: TRBJ2-7
d_call: .
cdr3_aa: CASSLPQGLGYEQYF
cdr3_nt: TGTGCCAGCAGTCTTCCCCAGGGCCTCGGGTACGAGCAGTACTTC

clone_size: .
v_call: TRBV6-5
j_call: TRBJ1-1
d_call: TRBD1
cdr3_aa: CASSYWTGGRTEAFF
cdr3_nt: TGTGCCAGCAGTTACTGGACAGGGGGAAGAACTGAAGCTTTCTTT

clone_size: .
v_call: TRBV9
j_call: TRBJ2-7
d_call: TRBD2
cdr3_aa: CASSAHDSGMYEQYF
cdr3_nt: TGTGCCAGCAGCGCCCATGATAGCGGGATGTACGAGCAGTACTTC

clone_size: few
v_call: TRBV4-1
j_call: TRBJ1-5
d_call: TRBD1
cdr3_aa: CASSDAGTDNQPQHF
cdr3_nt: TGCGCCAGCAGCGATGCCGGGACAGACAATCAGCCCCAGCATTTT

clone_size: .
v_call: TRBV9
j_call: TRBJ2-1
d_call: TRBD1
cdr3_aa: CASSRRAGGFNEQFF
cdr3_nt: TGTGCCAGCAGCCGCCGGGCAGGGGGCTTCAATGAGCAGTTCTTC

clone_size: .
v_call: TRBV7-3
j_call: TRBJ2-1
d_call: TRBD1
cdr3_aa: CASSWEQGYEQFF
cdr3_nt: TGCGCCAGCAGCTGGGAACAGGGGTATGAGCAGTTCTTC

clone_size: .
v_call: TRBV14
j_call: TRBJ1-1
d_call: TRBD1
cdr3_aa: CASSLTGGAYTEAFF
cdr3_nt: TGTGCCAGCAGCCTTACAGGGGGCGCTTACACTGAAGCTTTCTTT

clone_size: .
v_call: TRBV5-1
j_call: TRBJ1-2
d_call: TRBD1
cdr3_aa: CASSSGTGLNYGYTF
cdr3_nt: TGCGCCAGCAGCTCGGGGACAGGGTTGAACTATGGCTACACCTTC

clone_size: .
v_call: TRBV2
j_call: TRBJ1-5
d_call: .
cdr3_aa: CASRTQGPGQPQHF
cdr3_nt: TGTGCCAGCAGGACGCAGGGGCCGGGTCAGCCCCAGCATTTT

clone_size: .
v_call: TRBV6-5
j_call: TRBJ1-2
d_call: .
cdr3_aa: CASSLRVGGGYTF
cdr3_nt: TGTGCCAGCAGTTTGAGGGTGGGGGGAGGCTACACCTTC

clone_size: few
v_call: TRBV6-1
j_call: TRBJ1-4
d_call: .
cdr3_aa: CASVRGGYSEKLFF
cdr3_nt: TGTGCCAGCGTGCGGGGGGGCTACAGTGAAAAACTGTTTTTT